This T cell receptor beta chain was sequenced in a study of CD8 T cells in Susac syndrome. Study-level points and caveats: As acknowledged by the study, its TCR sequencing and HLA analysis included a relatively small number of individuals.

The CDR3 length is 13 residues. V lost 6 bases and J lost 5, with 14 bases in between. Germline loops: CDR1 DFQATT, CDR2 SNEGSKA (reference sequence). Concerning this clonotype itself: Its cognate antigen is unknown.

cDNA came from about 0.5 to 1 ug RNA primed by random hexamers. Amplification of the TCR beta CDR3 was carried out by immunoSEQ multiplex PCR, which spanned a total of 54 Vbeta and 13 Jbeta segments. Each CDR3 protein gets one entry after TCRdb re-called the immunoSEQ multiplex PCR reads with MiXCR. This table holds about 120,000 distinct CDR3 sequences, 85% to 95% found once. The chain has TRBV20-1 and TRBJ1-5; no reliable D call. The source is a human donor with multiple sclerosis. Sequencing input: CD4+ T cells from PBMCs. Here the CDR3 reads CSARRQMDQPQHF. The CDR3 nucleotides read TGCAGTGCCCGTCGACAAATGGATCAGCCCCAGCATTTT.